These 27 T cell receptor beta chains were sequenced from one sample in a study of T cells expressing NK-cell markers. TCRdb reprocessed the 5' RACE reads; each CDR3 protein has one entry and no DNA is given. Across 140,000 or so distinct CDR3 sequences, the top ten clones capture about 12% of the sample. The sequencing sample was made of blood T cells: a sorted CD56 or NKG2C T cell subset, CD4+ or CD8+ T cells, or bulk PBMC T cells (not recorded which). These receptors were collected from a man between 18 and 29 years old in good health.

The rearrangement uses TRBV20-1 and TRBJ2-1; TCRdb proposes TRBD2, but this gene call is untestable without DNA. CDR3 length: 11 residues. In germline, CDR1 is DFQATT, CDR2 SNEGSKA (reference sequence). CDR3 protein: CSAREGGEQFF.

The chain couples TRBV9 to TRBJ2-1; TCRdb names TRBD2, which stays unverified in the absence of DNA. Looked up from germline, CDR1 is SGDLS and CDR2 is YYNGEE. The CDR3 has 16 amino acids. The CDR3 loop reads CASSSGTSGPTEEQFF.

The chain recombines TRBV27 with TRBJ1-6. CDR3 length: 12 residues. The germline CDR1 and CDR2 sequences are MNHEY and SMNVEV (reference sequence). The CDR3 protein is CASTHFPRPLHF.

The chain has TRBV2 and TRBJ2-1; TCRdb's assignment of TRBD2 cannot be checked, as there is no DNA. The CDR3 is made up of 15 amino acids. Looked up from germline, CDR1 is SNHLY and CDR2 is FYNNEI. The CDR3 region is CASSPGTSGIRVQFF.

This chain links TRBV7-2 with TRBJ2-4; TCRdb indicates TRBD2, and absent DNA this call remains unverified. The V gene's germline CDR1 is SGHTA and CDR2 FQGNSA. The CDR3 is 18 residues long. The CDR3 loop reads CASSLSWWRGPDKNIQYF.

This sequence joins TRBV29-1 and TRBJ2-3; the D gene TCRdb calls, TRBD1, cannot be checked with no DNA. Germline V gene lookup returns CDR1 SQVTM and CDR2 ANQGSEA. This CDR3 is built from 15 residues. The CDR3 sequence is CSVIFSDRFPDTQYF.

The chain carries TRBV11-1 and TRBJ1-1; TCRdb outputs TRBD1, but without DNA this stays unchecked. Germline V gives CDR1 SGHAT, CDR2 FQDESV (reference sequence). The CDR3 has 18 residues. This CDR3 reads CASSLGLWGRTWNTEAFF.

The chain couples TRBV28 to TRBJ2-5; TCRdb outputs TRBD2, but without DNA this stays unchecked. Germline V gives CDR1 MDHEN, CDR2 SYDVKM. This CDR3 is 14 amino acids long. This CDR3 reads CASSFLGSQETQYF.

The chain joins TRBV5-4 to TRBJ2-3; TCRdb lists TRBD2, though no DNA is available to test this call. Germline loops: CDR1 SGHNT, CDR2 YYREEE (reference sequence). The CDR3 runs 16 residues. The CDR3 loop reads CASSFLAGVLPDTQYF.

The chain has TRBV19 and TRBJ2-1; TCRdb's D call of TRBD2 is untestable without DNA. Germline CDR1 LNHDA, CDR2 SQIVND (reference sequence). This CDR3 contains 15 residues. This CDR3 reads CASSLLAGGPNEQFF.

The J gene is TRBJ1-5, the V gene TRBV7-2; TCRdb calls TRBD1, which cannot be checked without DNA. In germline, CDR1 is SGHTA, CDR2 FQGNSA. This CDR3 contains 16 residues. The CDR3 loop reads CASSETSVPWDQPQHF.

The CDR3 region is CASSWVANEQFF. The chain uses TRBV5-1 and TRBJ2-1. CDR3 size: 12 residues. The V gene's germline CDR1 is SGHRS and CDR2 YFSETQ.

The rearrangement links TRBV4-3 to TRBJ2-5. This CDR3 is 16 amino acids long. The V gene's germline CDR1 is LGHNA and CDR2 YSLEER. The CDR3 protein is CASSQDWAGRQETQYF.

The chain employs TRBV5-6 and TRBJ2-5; TCRdb reports TRBD1, a call that lacks DNA to check it against. Germline values: CDR1 SGHDT, CDR2 YYEEEE. The CDR3 consists of 19 residues. CDR3: CASSLFSDPGQGSGETQYF.

The V gene is TRBV12-3 or TRBV12-4, the J gene TRBJ2-3; the D call of TRBD1 rests on TCRdb alone, since no DNA is present to check it. The CDR3 length is 19 residues. CDR3 in amino acids: CASSPSPGQGARGTDTQYF.

This chain uses TRBV7-6 with TRBJ2-5; the TCRdb call, TRBD2, lacks DNA for checking. Germline assignment: CDR1 SGHVS and CDR2 FNYEAQ. CDR3 size: 16 residues. The CDR3 loop is CASSPTPSRAQETQYF.

The genes are TRBV10-2 and TRBJ2-1; absent DNA, TCRdb's TRBD2 call cannot be checked. Germline CDR1 and CDR2: WSHSY and SAAADI. The CDR3 contains 18 residues. CDR3 region: CASTKVGIRTSGDNEQFF.

The chain employs TRBV5-1 and TRBJ2-7; TCRdb's assignment of TRBD1 cannot be checked, as there is no DNA. The V gene's germline CDR1 is SGHRS and CDR2 YFSETQ. This CDR3 is built from 15 residues. CDR3 protein: CASSFGGSISYEQYF.

V usage is TRBV6-1 and J usage is TRBJ2-5; TCRdb designates TRBD1, a call that cannot be tested without DNA. Per the germline V gene, CDR1 is MNHNS and CDR2 is SASEGT. The CDR3 spans 14 residues. The CDR3 protein is CASSPDRGVETQYF.

The chain has TRBV25-1 and TRBJ2-1; TCRdb selects TRBD2, and the lack of DNA leaves this call unchecked. The CDR3 has 11 amino acids. The V gene's germline CDR1 is MGHDK and CDR2 SYGVNS. This CDR3 reads CASSEPGGQFF.

The chain carries TRBV11-2 and TRBJ1-5; TCRdb's D gene call, TRBD1, goes unchecked for lack of DNA. Germline CDR1 and CDR2: SGHAT and FQNNGV. This CDR3 contains 15 residues. This CDR3 is CASSLGGYSNQPQHF.

The chain has TRBV11-2 and TRBJ2-1; TCRdb proposes TRBD1, but this gene call is untestable without DNA. CDR3 size: 16 residues. Looked up from germline, CDR1 is SGHAT and CDR2 is FQNNGV. CDR3 amino acids: CASSFGQVESYNEQFF.

The V gene is TRBV20-1, the J gene TRBJ2-3; TCRdb's assignment of TRBD2 cannot be checked, as there is no DNA. The germline V gene has CDR1 DFQATT and CDR2 SNEGSKA (reference sequence). The CDR3 loop spans 15 amino acids. CDR3 loop: CSARYSGSRADTQYF.

This chain links TRBV20-1 with TRBJ2-5; TCRdb's assignment of TRBD1 cannot be checked, as there is no DNA. The CDR3 extends over 15 amino acids. CDR1 and CDR2 from the germline V gene are DFQATT and SNEGSKA (reference sequence). The CDR3 spells CSAPGTGGGVETQYF.

The chain joins TRBV4-3 to TRBJ1-1; there is no DNA to check the TCRdb D call of TRBD1. This CDR3 has 14 amino acids. Per germline, CDR1 LGHNA and CDR2 YSLEER. This CDR3 reads CASSFQGLRAEAFF.

The J gene is TRBJ2-7, the V gene TRBV4-3; TCRdb names TRBD1, which stays unverified in the absence of DNA. Germline V CDR1 and CDR2: LGHNA, YSLEER. The CDR3 length is 15 residues. The CDR3 reads CASSLSQDRLYEQYF.

The J gene is TRBJ2-5, the V gene TRBV9. This CDR3 is 15 amino acids long. CDR1 SGDLS and CDR2 YYNGEE come from the germline V gene. The CDR3 protein is CASSAFIEPGETQYF.